This TCR beta chain is from a study of cytomegalovirus exposure and HLA in healthy donors. As concerns this clone: What it binds is unknown.

The PCR had 60 Vbeta and 13 Jbeta primers. Profiled with immunoSEQ multiplex PCR; TCRdb holds only in-frame clones, not every one. Recorded for this sample: approximately 79,000 clones. Notes on the study in general: The study recorded about 150 TCR beta chains that were cytomegalovirus-associated. TRBV6-2, TRBV6-3 and some other V segments were excluded as indistinguishable.

Germline CDR1 and CDR2: SNHLY and FYNNEI. V lost 4 bases, J lost 2 bases, and 8 bases stayed unmatched. The CDR3 loop spans 15 amino acids. Source material: PBMCs. V gene TRBV2 combines with J gene TRBJ2-7, with 7 bases identical to TRBD1. This TCR was recovered from a boy younger than 18 in good health and CMV-seronegative. CDR3 bases: TGTGCCAGCAGTGTTTCCGACAGGGATCCCTACGAGCAGTACTTC. This translates into CASSVSDRDPYEQYF.